This T cell receptor beta chain was profiled in a study of blood T cell repertoires in COVID-19. The repertoire was sequenced with immunoSEQ multiplex PCR; TCRdb's copy has only in-frame clones and lacks some. The sample contains over 150,000 clones, 75% to 90% of which appear only once. The CDR3 has 13 amino acids. Trimming removed 3 bases at V and 2 bases at J, with 7 bases between. Looked up from germline, CDR1 is SGHTA and CDR2 is FQGTGA. The TCR comes from a man in his forties who had recovered from COVID-19. V gene TRBV7-3 combines with J gene TRBJ2-5; D remains ambiguous. What was sequenced was PBMCs or T cells enriched from blood (not recorded which). DNA of the CDR3: TGTGCCAGCAGCTTGACTGCTCAAGAGACCCAGTACTTC. This sequence encodes CASSLTAQETQYF.